This entry describes one T cell receptor beta chain. This clone was recorded many times. It lacks a known antigen. Base quality data are lacking; no much larger clone is found one base away. Healthy HIV-negative adults with no recently reported acute infections or vaccinations were included as donors. Every donor was a Caucasian adult residing in Nashville, Tennessee, USA. Magnetic negative selection was used to enrich CD4+ T cells, after which naive cells were positively selected on CD45RA and the negative fraction became the memory subset. Blood was collected by leukapheresis, and PBMCs were isolated by Ficoll-Histopaque density gradient centrifugation and then cryopreserved in liquid nitrogen vapor phase. Analytical flow cytometry was used to check the purity and quantity of each magnetically sorted T cell population. Each sorted fraction had its genomic DNA isolated and then quantified by UV absorbance on a Nanodrop 2000c.

The sample comes from a study of shared clonotypes between healthy human individuals (TCRdb year 2020). For context, the study as a whole: A couple of women and three men aged 18 to 49 years were included in the cohort. Each donor's leukapheresis produced roughly between roughly 0.9 and 8.9 billion PBMCs. Blood TCR repertoires of five healthy adults were deeply sequenced to estimate repertoire size and the extent of clonotype sharing between individuals. For each donor, CD4 naive and CD4 memory were each run on three plates, CD8 naive on two plates, and CD8 memory on one plate. Libraries were prepared and TCR repertoires were sequenced by different laboratories using diverse techniques, in order to increase sequencing depth and limit assay-specific biases. The investigation overall reported the following: Compared with non-shared clonotypes, the clonotypes found in all four sorted-subset donors had higher generation probabilities. Sampling was restricted to blood, and TCR repertoires in tissues likely differ from the TCR repertoires found in blood. The small number of donors limited the genetic and exposure-history diversity represented. Pairwise subsampling indicated that sequencing depth was expected to affect the degree of clonotype sharing among donors. Roughly 5% of naive CD4, around 3.6% of naive CD8, approximately 2% of memory CD4, and around 0.42% of memory CD8 clonotypes were shared across several donors. Even with the large sequencing depth, rarefaction of the sorted-subset datasets indicated that sequencing was incomplete. Estimated clonotype richness was generally larger for naive than for memory subsets.

Trimming costs V 3 bases and J 7 bases, and their ends lie 19 bases apart. The CDR3 measures 15 amino acids from cysteine to phenylalanine. This entry keeps only the CDR3 DNA: 45 bases, framed from base 1. CDR1 WSHSY and CDR2 SAAADI were looked up in the germline V gene. TCR CDR3 regions were amplified from genomic DNA by multiplex PCR using the deep immunoSEQ assay. Extracted genomic DNA from each cell subset was spread evenly across all wells of several immunoSEQ 96-well plates, with each plate serving as a replicate. For sorted subsets, each replicate PCR was loaded with around 220 ng genomic DNA, equivalent to about 30,000 T cell genomes. Purified libraries were quantified with a Qubit 3.0 fluorometer, sized on a Bioanalyzer 2100, and re-quantified with the KAPA Library Quantification kit. Each immunoSEQ 96-well plate was sequenced on its own single-read 150-cycle Illumina NextSeq 550 flow cell. In the source study's methods: Because the immunoSEQ output included only junctional sequences and no quality scores, the filtering could not be the same as the filtering used for full-length reads. Sequences were annotated with PyIR, a Python wrapper for IgBLAST v1.9, and V/J genes and CDR3 were assigned using IMGT germline references. Reads were removed for weak V/J assignments (E-value above 1e-6), missing CDR3, stop codons, out-of-frame junctions, or ambiguous translated residues. A V3J clonotype was defined by an identical inferred V gene, J gene, and CDR3 amino acid sequence. The percentage overlap between two repertoires was calculated by dividing the number of shared unique clonotypes by the size of the smaller repertoire. RTK rarefaction, the Chao1 estimator, and Recon v2.1 estimates of unobserved clonotypes were used to assess repertoire richness. OLGA was used to compute generation probabilities for all TCRbeta clonotypes that the gDNA method yielded from a handful of donors. TCRdb mirrors the immuneACCESS table, restricted to in-frame sequences. Some clones are absent from its copies; in checked studies, under half trace to an unresolved V gene, and the reason for the others is unknown. V and J calls and clone size are given by that table; D and trimming were obtained from the DNA. This sample is represented by 550,000 to 700,000 clones; roughly 73% of them were singletons. The ten largest clones capture roughly 1.9% of the sample.

Sequences were obtained from memory CD4+ T cells sorted from blood. The label giving this sample's cell subset or site can be read as: CD45RA-negative fraction. Recombination linked TRBV10-2 to TRBJ2-7, with the D segment identity uncertain. The clonotype was recovered from a woman in her 30s in good health. The CDR3 region reads CASSEPQYKVDEQYF. The DNA reads as follows: TGCGCCAGCAGTGAACCCCAATACAAGGTTGATGAGCAGTACTTC.